One sample yielded the 11 T cell receptor beta chains listed below, sequenced in a study of cytomegalovirus exposure and HLA in healthy donors. PCR amplification relied on 60 Vbeta primers (plus 13 Jbeta primers). Only in-frame clones appear in the TCRdb table, and some are missing; sequencing was by immunoSEQ multiplex PCR. The data contain fewer than 250,000 clones, about nine tenths of them singletons. Sequences were obtained from PBMCs. Receptors originate from a boy between 2 and 10 years old in good health and CMV-seronegative.

The rearrangement uses TRBV5-1 and TRBJ1-2, with TRBD1 as a possible D gene (5 bases). Deletions cut 0 bases from V and 0 bases from J, with 9 bases between. Germline CDR1 and CDR2: SGHRS and YFSETQ. The CDR3 has 15 residues. The CDR3 protein is CASSLDWGSNYGYTF. Here the CDR3 DNA reads TGCGCCAGCAGCTTGGACTGGGGCTCTAACTATGGCTACACCTTC.

This chain uses TRBV28 with TRBJ1-3, with D perhaps TRBD1 (5 bases). CDR1 and CDR2 from the germline V gene are MDHEN and SYDVKM. The CDR3 loop spans 14 amino acids. The V and J ends lost 4 bases and 0 bases respectively, with 7 bases between them. The CDR3 sequence is CASSWGDSGNTIYF. In nucleotides, the CDR3 is TGTGCCAGCAGTTGGGGCGACTCTGGAAACACCATATATTTT. The full variable domain, completed using reference TRBV28 and TRBJ1-3, is DVKVTQSSRYLVKRTGEKVFLECVQDMDHENMFWYRQDPGLGLRLIYFSYDVKMKEKGDIPEGYSVSREKKERFSLILESASTNQTSMYLCASSWGDSGNTIYFGEGSWLTVV.

The chain employs TRBV5-4 and TRBJ1-1, with a weak D call TRBD1 (6 bases). CDR3 length: 13 amino acids. Trimming shortened V by 4 bases and J by 1 base, and 8 bases separated the two germline ends. Germline lookup yields CDR1 SGHNT and CDR2 YYREEE (reference sequence). CDR3 loop: CASSLDRNTEAFF. CDR3 coding DNA: TGTGCCAGCAGCCTGGACAGGAACACTGAAGCTTTCTTT.

This clone was recorded a few times. The rearrangement joins TRBV5-1 to TRBJ1-1; D perhaps matches TRBD1 (6 bases). CDR1 and CDR2 (germline): SGHRS, YFSETQ. Trimming pared 4 bases from V and 7 bases from J, leaving 11 bases between. The CDR3 length is 12 residues. The CDR3, as DNA: TGCGCCAGCAGCCTAGGGGACAATGAAGCTTTCTTT. This translates into CASSLGDNEAFF.

This chain links TRBV27 with TRBJ1-5, with unresolved D. Germline CDR1 and CDR2: MNHEY and SMNVEV (reference sequence). The CDR3 runs to 15 residues. Trimming took off 5 bases at V and 6 bases at J, with 17 bases between the two ends. In DNA form, the CDR3 reads TGTGCCAGCAGTGCCGGTCATGTCTCCGGTCAGCCCCAGCATTTT. Its protein is CASSAGHVSGQPQHF.

This chain uses TRBV27 with TRBJ2-2; possible D gene TRBD2, 7 bases. CDR1 and CDR2 from the germline V gene are MNHEY and SMNVEV (reference sequence). The CDR3 contains 16 residues. Trimming left V 0 bases short and J 4 bases short, with 12 bases between. The CDR3 DNA sequence: TGTGCCAGCAGTTTATCGGGGGGGCGCGCCACCGGGGAGCTGTTTTTT. It specifies CASSLSGGRATGELFF.

The chain joins TRBV7-2 to TRBJ1-1; weak D call: TRBD1 (6 bases). From germline, CDR1 is SGHTA and CDR2 FQGNSA. The length of the CDR3 is 16 residues. Deletions cut 4 bases from V and 3 bases from J, with 18 bases between. CDR3 sequence reads: CASSSRWGGYDTEAFF. The CDR3 region has the DNA TGTGCCAGCAGCTCGCGTTGGGGGGGCTATGACACTGAAGCTTTCTTT.

This clone occurred a few times. V gene TRBV6-1 combines with J gene TRBJ1-5; the D gene is possibly TRBD1 (6 bases). The CDR3 consists of 15 residues. CDR1 and CDR2 (germline): MNHNS, SASEGT. V was pared by 3 bases and J by 6 bases, with 15 bases between. CDR3 protein: CASSENTGRTQPQHF. In nucleotides, the CDR3 is TGTGCCAGCAGTGAGAATACAGGGAGAACTCAGCCCCAGCATTTT.

The V and J genes are TRBV28 and TRBJ1-2, with a weak D call TRBD1 (6 bases). The ends were cut back, 6 bases at V and 8 bases at J, with 19 bases in the middle. The CDR3 is made up of 14 amino acids. In germline, CDR1 is MDHEN, CDR2 SYDVKM. The CDR3: CASRLNRALRGYTF. The CDR3, as DNA: TGTGCCAGCAGGTTGAACAGGGCCTTGAGGGGCTACACCTTC.

The gene calls are TRBV2 and TRBJ2-1, with 9 bases lining up with TRBD2. Losses at the gene ends were 10 bases for V and 2 bases for J; bases not matched to a gene: 9. The CDR3 covers 15 residues. The V gene's germline CDR1 is SNHLY and CDR2 FYNNEI. CDR3 sequence (DNA): TGTGCCACCACCAGACTAGCGGCTACCTACAATGAGCAGTTCTTC. Translated, it gives CATTRLAATYNEQFF.

This chain links TRBV9 with TRBJ2-5; TRBD2 might be the D (6 bases). V lost 0 bases, J lost 5 bases, and 8 bases lay in between. CDR1 is SGDLS and CDR2 is YYNGEE in the germline V gene. The CDR3 length is 13 residues. This CDR3 reads CASSVGGGETQYF. CDR3 nucleotide sequence: TGTGCCAGCAGCGTAGGTGGGGGGGAGACCCAGTACTTC. The variable domain in full, completed from reference TRBV9 and TRBJ2-5, reads DSGVTQTPKHLITATGQRVTLRCSPRSGDLSVYWYQQSLDQGLQFLIQYYNGEERAKGNILERFSAQQFPDLHSELNLSSLELGDSALYFCASSVGGGETQYFGPGTRLLVL.